The rows below give T cell receptor beta chains drawn from one sample of a study of radiation and T cells in renal cell carcinoma. The data were produced by immunoSEQ multiplex PCR, yet TCRdb's version contains in-frame clones alone and is incomplete. The sample records about 61,000 clones, approximately 80% being singletons. The sample consisted of blood, taken from a patient whose treatment included radiotherapy and nephrectomy. All receptors come from a man aged 55 to 69 with renal cell carcinoma. The CDR3 runs from the conserved cysteine through the conserved F or W. A D gene is named only where the DNA matches it firmly. The listing skips clone size in some rows; elsewhere it reads once, few, many or a size class.

v_call,j_call,d_call,clone_size,cdr3_nt,cdr3_aa
TRBV14,TRBJ1-1,.,.,TGTGCCAGCAGCCTCGCGTGGGGGGGCGCTGAAGCTTTCTTT,CASSLAWGGAEAFF
TRBV30,TRBJ2-1,TRBD2,.,TGTGCCTGCAGGGAGGGCCCTTACAATGAGCAGTTCTTC,CACREGPYNEQFF
TRBV6-6,TRBJ2-1,.,.,TGTGCCAGCAGTTACGGGGAAACATTCTCCTACAATGAGCAGTTCTTC,CASSYGETFSYNEQFF
TRBV5-1,TRBJ2-5,TRBD2,.,TGCGCCAGCAGCTTTAGCGGGGGGCAAGAGACCCAGTACTTC,CASSFSGGQETQYF
TRBV5-1,TRBJ1-2,TRBD1,.,TGCGCCAGCAGCCCCGACAGGGCCTTTGGCTACACCTTC,CASSPDRAFGYTF
TRBV11-2,TRBJ2-1,TRBD2,.,TGTGCCAGCAGCCCAAGGACTAGCGGTACATCCTACAATGAGCAGTTCTTC,CASSPRTSGTSYNEQFF
TRBV5-1,TRBJ2-3,TRBD2,.,TGCGCCAGCAGCTCAGGGACTAGCGGCTCCACAGATACGCAGTATTTT,CASSSGTSGSTDTQYF
TRBV6-5,TRBJ2-1,TRBD2,.,TGTGCCAGCAGTTACGAGGGAGGGCCGTGGAATGAGCAGTTCTTC,CASSYEGGPWNEQFF
TRBV7-9,TRBJ2-3,TRBD1,few,TGTGCCAGCGGTGGACAGGGTGGGGATACGCAGTATTTT,CASGGQGGDTQYF
TRBV2,TRBJ2-3,.,.,TGTGCCAGCAGGGGTGGTTACACAGATACGCAGTATTTT,CASRGGYTDTQYF
TRBV5-4,TRBJ1-2,.,.,TGTGCCAGCAGCTATAACAGGGATGGCTACACCTTC,CASSYNRDGYTF
TRBV30,TRBJ2-3,.,.,TGTGCCTGGAGGACTGGAGGCACAGATACGCAGTATTTT,CAWRTGGTDTQYF
TRBV10-1,TRBJ2-3,.,.,TGCGCCAGCAGGGGGAACGGCCTCGGAGATACGCAGTATTTT,CASRGNGLGDTQYF
TRBV19,TRBJ1-2,.,.,TGTGCCAGTAGTAAGGGAGGGCTAACTAACTATGGCTACACCTTC,CASSKGGLTNYGYTF
TRBV7-2,TRBJ2-1,.,.,TGTGCCAGCAGCTTGGGACCCGAGCCCTCCAATGAGCAGTTCTTC,CASSLGPEPSNEQFF
TRBV9,TRBJ1-1,TRBD1,.,TGTGCCAGCAGCGCAGGGACAGGGGGCACTGAAGCTTTCTTT,CASSAGTGGTEAFF
TRBV13,TRBJ2-7,TRBD2,.,TGTGCCAGCAGCTTAGCCCGACTAGCGGGGGGGGGTTCCTACGAGCAGTACTTC,CASSLARLAGGGSYEQYF
TRBV9,TRBJ2-6,.,.,TGTGCCAGCAGCGTAGCGGGCCAGGGAAGCTCTGGGGCCAACGTCCTGACTTTC,CASSVAGQGSSGANVLTF
TRBV4-2,TRBJ1-2,.,.,TGTGCCAGCAGCCAAGATGGCCCGACGGTGGGAGGCTACACCTTC,CASSQDGPTVGGYTF
TRBV4-3,TRBJ2-1,TRBD2,few,TGCGCCAGCAGCCAAGAAGGGTCCGGGGGGTGGGATGAGCAGTTCTTC,CASSQEGSGGWDEQFF
TRBV18,TRBJ1-5,.,.,TGTGCCAGCTCACCCGGACCAGTAGGTAGTGGCAATCAGCCCCAGCATTTT,CASSPGPVGSGNQPQHF
TRBV10-1,TRBJ2-2,.,.,TGCGCCAGCAGTGAGTCGTCCACCGGGGAGCTGTTTTTT,CASSESSTGELFF
TRBV9,TRBJ2-3,.,.,TGTGCCAGCAGCGTAGCTGGCCCAGATACGCAGTATTTT,CASSVAGPDTQYF
TRBV4-3,TRBJ2-3,TRBD1,.,TGCGCCAGCAGCCAGACGGGGACAGTGTGGGATACGCAGTATTTT,CASSQTGTVWDTQYF
TRBV11-3,TRBJ2-1,.,once,TGTGCCAGCAGCTTCGAACCAATCCAATTGCCGTTCTTC,CASSFEPIQLPFF
TRBV7-9,TRBJ1-2,TRBD1,.,TGTGCCAGCAGCGGCGAGGGGGCATTTTATGGCTACACCTTC,CASSGEGAFYGYTF
TRBV7-9,TRBJ1-4,.,few,TGTGCCAGCAGCTTAAGGGGCGAGGCTAATGAAAAACTGTTTTTT,CASSLRGEANEKLFF
TRBV5-6,TRBJ1-5,.,.,TGTGCCAGCAGCTTGGGGCCATCGGGCAATCAGCCCCAGCATTTT,CASSLGPSGNQPQHF
TRBV29-1,TRBJ1-1,.,.,TGCAGCGTTCCGGTCGGGAGCGCTGAAGCTTTCTTT,CSVPVGSAEAFF
TRBV14,TRBJ1-1,.,.,TGTGCCAGTACAGGGTTCCTGAACACTGAAGCTTTCTTT,CASTGFLNTEAFF
TRBV7-3,TRBJ2-3,.,.,TGTGCCAGCAGCCCATTTCCCCCTGGAGATACGCAGTATTTT,CASSPFPPGDTQYF
TRBV19,TRBJ1-2,.,.,TGTGCCAGTAGTATAGTTGTTGGAAGGGAGAGCTATGGCTACACCTTC,CASSIVVGRESYGYTF
TRBV29-1,TRBJ2-5,.,once,TGCAGCGTTGAAGAAGGGGCCCAGTACTTC,CSVEEGAQYF
TRBV5-1,TRBJ1-4,TRBD1,.,TGCGCCAGCAGCTCGCAGGGGGCTATAGAGGAAAAACTGTTTTTT,CASSSQGAIEEKLFF
TRBV19,TRBJ2-7,.,.,TGTGCCAGTAGTATTGGTGTCCAATCGATCGGCGACGAGCAGTACTTC,CASSIGVQSIGDEQYF
TRBV7-8,TRBJ2-7,.,.,TGTGCCAGCAGCTTACAGGGGTACGAGCAGTACTTC,CASSLQGYEQYF
TRBV2,TRBJ1-1,.,.,TGTGCCAGCAGAGGGCCCCTGAACACTGAAGCTTTCTTT,CASRGPLNTEAFF
TRBV5-6,TRBJ2-1,.,.,TGTGCCAGCAGCCAAGACAGTCTCTTCTACAATGAGCAGTTCTTC,CASSQDSLFYNEQFF
TRBV29-1,TRBJ1-1,TRBD1,.,TGCAGCGTTGAAGTAACAGGGGGGAACACTGAAGCTTTCTTT,CSVEVTGGNTEAFF